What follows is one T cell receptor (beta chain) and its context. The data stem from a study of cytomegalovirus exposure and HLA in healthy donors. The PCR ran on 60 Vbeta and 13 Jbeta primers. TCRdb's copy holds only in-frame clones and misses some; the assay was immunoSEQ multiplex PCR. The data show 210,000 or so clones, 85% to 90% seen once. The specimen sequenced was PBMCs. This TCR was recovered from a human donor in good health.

The CDR3 nucleotides are TGTGCCAGTAGTATGGTGGCCGGGGGTGGTGGGGATACGCAGTATTTT. Its translation is CASSMVAGGGGDTQYF. The chain is built from TRBV19 and TRBJ2-3; weak D call: TRBD2 (6 bases). Trimming shortened V by 3 bases and J by 6 bases, and 19 bases separated the two germline ends. Per germline, CDR1 LNHDA and CDR2 SQIVND (reference sequence). This CDR3 has 16 residues.